Below are 11 T cell receptor beta chains sequenced from a single sample in a study of graft-versus-host responses after intestinal transplantation. Data came from immunoSEQ multiplex PCR; TCRdb stores just in-frame clones and leaves some out. Found here are some 87,000 clones, over 80% of them singletons; the top ten hold around 1.1%. Antigens of these TCRs are unknown. The source material was unstimulated CD8+ T cells sorted from spleen or lymph node cells, sampled before transplant. These receptors all come from a human donor who was the organ donor for an intestinal transplant.

This clone was seen a single time. The J gene is TRBJ2-3, the V gene TRBV4-1; TRBD2 agrees at 13 bases. The CDR3 length is 18 residues. V lost 4 bases to trimming and J lost 8 bases; unmatched junction nucleotides: 15. CDR1 is MGHRA and CDR2 is YSYEKL in the germline V gene. The CDR3 coding sequence is TGCGCCAGCAGCCCCACCGGGGGACTAGCGGGGTCTTCTTTTACGCAGTATTTT. Translating it yields CASSPTGGLAGSSFTQYF.

The chain joins TRBV13 to TRBJ1-3; 9 bases align to TRBD1. This CDR3 has 14 amino acids. V was pared by 4 bases and J by 8 bases, with 6 bases of the junction left unmatched. Germline V lookup: CDR1 PRHDT, CDR2 FYEKMQ (reference sequence). CDR3 in amino acids: CASSSQQGAYTIYF. The CDR3, as DNA: TGTGCCAGCAGCTCGCAACAGGGGGCGTACACCATATATTTT.

The chain carries TRBV7-6 and TRBJ2-2; 10 nucleotides align to TRBD1. V shed 0 bases and J 2 bases; nucleotides not matched to a gene: 9. This CDR3 has 19 residues. The V gene's germline CDR1 is SGHVS and CDR2 FNYEAQ. The CDR3 loop is CASSLALAGTGVNTGELFF. CDR3 nucleotides: TGTGCCAGCAGCTTAGCGCTCGCAGGGACAGGGGTTAACACCGGGGAGCTGTTTTTT.

V usage is TRBV21-1 and J usage is TRBJ1-5; TRBD1, as called in the table, went unchecked against the DNA. TRBV21-1 is recorded as a pseudogene. The CDR3 is 19 amino acids. DNA for the CDR3: TGTGCCAGCAGCAATCCACCCTACCCCGCCAGGGGCGACAATCAGCCCCAGCATTTT. It yields the protein CASSNPPYPARGDNQPQHF.

The chain combines TRBV5-4 with TRBJ2-7, with D hard to call. V was shortened by 2 bases and J by 6 bases, with 9 bases between the two germline ends. This CDR3 region has 12 residues. Germline V gene sequence: CDR1 SGHNT, CDR2 YYREEE (reference sequence). CDR3 nucleotide sequence: TGTGCCAGCAGCTTTGGCCCCTCCGAGCAGTACTTC. Translated: CASSFGPSEQYF.

The chain has TRBV7-9 and TRBJ1-1; TRBD1 aligns across 10 bases. The CDR3 loop spans 15 amino acids. Germline V gene sequence: CDR1 SEHNR, CDR2 FQNEAQ (reference sequence). V lost 5 bases to trimming and J lost 1 base; unmatched junction nucleotides: 4. This chain's CDR3 is CASSPGQGWNTEAFF. CDR3 sequence (DNA): TGTGCCAGCAGCCCGGGACAGGGGTGGAACACTGAAGCTTTCTTT. Based on the CDR3 plus reference TRBV7-9 and TRBJ1-1, the full variable domain is DTGVSQNPRHKITKRGQNVTFRCDPISEHNRLYWYRQTLGQGPEFLTYFQNEAQLEKSRLLSDRFSAERPKGSFSTLEIQRTEQGDSAMYLCASSPGQGWNTEAFFGQGTRLTVV.

This rearrangement joins TRBV4-1 to TRBJ1-4; possible D gene TRBD1, 5 bases. CDR3 length: 15 amino acids. From germline, CDR1 is MGHRA and CDR2 YSYEKL. V shed 4 bases and J shed 2 bases, with 11 bases lying between them. The CDR3 reads CASSLRQMTNEKLFF. DNA of the CDR3: TGCGCCAGCAGCCTAAGACAGATGACTAATGAAAAACTGTTTTTT.

CDR3 region: CASSEEGQGVYEQYF. The CDR3 DNA follows: TGTGCCAGCAGTGAAGAGGGACAGGGAGTCTACGAGCAGTACTTC. This sequence joins TRBV6-1 and TRBJ2-7; 9 bases line up with TRBD1. The CDR3 is 15 amino acids. J was trimmed by 3 bases and V by 1 base; bases with no gene match: 4. Germline-derived CDR1 and CDR2 are MNHNS and SASEGT.

The CDR3 loop reads CASSPRGRGGGAFF. The CDR3 DNA reads TGTGCCAGCAGTCCCCGGGGAAGGGGGGGAGGCGCTTTCTTT. The V and J genes are TRBV28 and TRBJ1-1, with a weak D call TRBD1 (6 bases). Germline-derived CDR1 and CDR2 are MDHEN and SYDVKM. The CDR3 is 14 residues long. The ends were cut back, 5 bases at V and 11 bases at J, with 21 bases in the middle.

This rearrangement joins TRBV9 to TRBJ1-6; D may be TRBD1 (5 bases). Per the germline V gene, CDR1 is SGDLS and CDR2 is YYNGEE. V dropped 3 bases and J dropped 7 bases, with 14 bases sitting between them. This CDR3 region has 15 residues. CDR3 bases: TGTGCCAGCAGCGCCGGGATTGGGGGGAATTCACCCCTCCACTTT. Translated, it gives CASSAGIGGNSPLHF.

The V call is TRBV28, the J call TRBJ2-3, with 14 positions matching TRBD2. This CDR3 spans 14 amino acids. With 6 bases clipped from V and 5 bases from J, the junction kept 1 base outside the gene matches. Germline values: CDR1 MDHEN, CDR2 SYDVKM. Here the CDR3 reads CASRTSGRVDTQYF. DNA for the CDR3: TGTGCCAGCAGGACTAGCGGGAGGGTAGATACGCAGTATTTT.